This T cell receptor beta chain was captured by sequencing in a study of blood T cell repertoires in COVID-19. On the study more broadly: T cells, B-cell-depleted T cells, or PBMCs provided the cDNA or gDNA that served as material.

Original analysis: Scientists estimated how many nucleated cells there were by amplifying reference gene primers. Assay used: immunoSEQ multiplex PCR; TCRdb lists only in-frame clones, some missing. D and trimming come from the DNA, and the V and J calls and clone size come from that table. This table has some 300,000 clones, 85% to 90% appearing once. Clinical history reported by participants formed the basis on which cohorts were assigned. Donors of Cohort 3 who recovered were those that had two negative PCRs, clearance, or symptom resolution. The CDR3 extends over 14 amino acids. The V and J ends lost 5 bases and 8 bases, in that order; junction bases with no gene match: 7. Germline V CDR1 and CDR2: LNHDA, SQIVND (reference sequence).

The receptor was derived from a man younger than 45 who had recovered from COVID-19. The sequencing input was PBMCs or T cells enriched from blood (not recorded which). The V gene is TRBV19, the J gene TRBJ2-2; 8 nucleotides line up with TRBD1. CDR3 region: CASSDRGGRGELFF. CDR3 DNA: TGTGCCAGTAGTGACAGGGGAGGACGGGGGGAGCTGTTTTTT.